This T cell receptor beta chain comes out of a study of early stage breast cancer tumors. Study observations and caveats: Tumors had about 2.6-fold higher T cell density than normal breast. Tumor and normal breast were distinguished via blood comparison in most of the 16 patients.

Each sample had two DNA replicates, 0.5 ug blood or about 1.4 ug tissue. Some clones are missing from TCRdb's copy, which holds only in-frame ones; the method was immunoSEQ multiplex PCR. The table shows some 14,000 clones, with around 80% occurring only once. Normal breast often needed roughly 90-320 mg of tissue for enough DNA. CDR3 length: 16 residues. The V gene lost 5 bases and the J gene lost 6 bases, with 21 bases spanning the gap. Germline CDR1 and CDR2: MDHEN and SYDVKM. For this clone: Its antigen is currently unknown.

V is TRBV28 and J is TRBJ2-3; tentatively, D is TRBD2 (6 bases). The receptor's source is a person between 50 and 60 years old with breast cancer. Sequencing used normal breast tissue next to the tumor. CDR3 sequence: CASSPLRERWRDTQYF. In nucleotides, the CDR3 is TGTGCCAGCAGTCCTCTCCGGGAGCGCTGGAGGGATACGCAGTATTTT.